Below are 22 T cell receptor beta chains sequenced from a single sample in a study of human thymus T cells. Assay: immunoSEQ multiplex PCR; the TCRdb copy retains only in-frame clones and omits some. The sample has roughly 130,000 clones, just under 95% seen once. Resections that were taken during corrective heart surgery supplied the thymus tissue. Sequenced sample: thymus tissue. The receptors come from a boy less than two years old with a congenital heart defect but otherwise immunologically healthy.

The V call is TRBV11-3, the J call TRBJ1-3, with D unclear. The germline V gene encodes CDR1 SGHNT and CDR2 YENEEA. The CDR3 has 14 amino acids. The ends were cut back, 4 bases at V and 4 bases at J, with 11 bases in the middle. CDR3 residues: CASSSSGPGNTIYF. DNA for the CDR3: TGTGCCAGCAGCTCGTCAGGCCCGGGAAACACCATATATTTT.

This clone has a single count. The V gene is TRBV16, the J gene TRBJ1-2, with D uncertain. The germline V gene encodes CDR1 KGHSY and CDR2 FQNENV. The CDR3 is 18 residues long. Trimming took 2 bases from V and 4 from J, leaving 23 bases between them. CDR3 coding DNA: TGTGCCAGCAGCCAAAGGTCGCGTAGGATTACGAGGGCCTATGGCTACACCTTC. It translates to CASSQRSRRITRAYGYTF.

This clone was seen only once. The J gene is TRBJ2-1, the V gene TRBV4-3; no clear D. This CDR3 region has 17 residues. Looked up from germline, CDR1 is LGHNA and CDR2 is YSLEER. V was pared by 1 base and J by 8 bases, with 21 bases between. CDR3 protein: CASSQGPRRSHTDEQFF. CDR3 coding DNA: TGCGCCAGCAGCCAAGGGCCGCGAAGGAGCCACACTGATGAGCAGTTCTTC.

The chain employs TRBV27 and TRBJ1-6, with no clear D. The V gene's germline CDR1 is MNHEY and CDR2 SMNVEV (reference sequence). Trimming removed 3 bases from V and 3 bases from J, with 15 bases in between. This CDR3 contains 17 residues. Written as DNA, the CDR3 is TGTGCCAGCAGTTTCTACACAAGGGCTAACTATAATTCACCCCTCCACTTT. Amino acids: CASSFYTRANYNSPLHF.

The rearrangement joins TRBV5-6 to TRBJ2-1, with TRBD2 matching 9 bases. This CDR3 is built from 15 residues. The junction had 8 bases not matched to a gene; V was cut back by 3 bases and J by 7 bases. Germline values: CDR1 SGHDT, CDR2 YYEEEE. In DNA, the CDR3 is TGTGCCAGCAGCTGGTTGCTAGCGGGGAATAATGAGCAGTTCTTC. It is translated as CASSWLLAGNNEQFF.

The V call is TRBV6-7, the J call TRBJ1-5; 9 bases agree with TRBD1. TRBV6-7 is an open reading frame whose function is uncertain. V lost 8 bases, J lost 5 bases, and 7 bases stayed unmatched. CDR3 length: 14 residues. The CDR3 sequence: CASGTGRRDQPQHF. CDR3 nucleotides: TGTGCCAGCGGGACAGGGAGGAGGGATCAGCCCCAGCATTTT.

The V call is TRBV11-2, the J call TRBJ2-3, with a weak D call TRBD2 (6 bases). In germline, CDR1 is SGHAT, CDR2 FQNNGV. Trimming took off 3 bases at V and 13 bases at J, with 23 bases between the two ends. This CDR3 contains 15 residues. DNA for the CDR3: TGTGCCAGCAGCTTGCGTTTCGCCACTAGCCCAAGGAAGTATTTT. It codes for CASSLRFATSPRKYF.

J is TRBJ2-5 and V is TRBV5-1; 7 bases agree with TRBD1. The CDR3 is 14 amino acids. Trimming at V came to 0 bases and at J to 3 bases, leaving 2 bases not matched to a gene. CDR1 and CDR2 from the germline V gene are SGHRS and YFSETQ. Here the CDR3 reads CASSLETGEETQYF. The CDR3 DNA is TGCGCCAGCAGCTTGGAAACAGGGGAAGAGACCCAGTACTTC. The whole variable domain, remainder taken from reference TRBV5-1 and TRBJ2-5, is KAGVTQTPRYLIKTRGQQVTLSCSPISGHRSVSWYQQTPGQGLQFLFEYFSETQRNKGNFPGRFSGRQFSNSRSEMNVSTLELGDSALYLCASSLETGEETQYFGPGTRLLVL.

The chain joins TRBV9 to TRBJ1-2; D is possibly TRBD1 (5 bases). The CDR3 is 13 residues long. V was pared by 1 base and J by 4 bases, with 8 bases between. The germline gives CDR1 SGDLS, CDR2 YYNGEE. In nucleotides, the CDR3 is TGTGCCAGCAGCGTACAGGGAGGCTATGGCTACACCTTC. Translation gives CASSVQGGYGYTF.

The rearrangement uses TRBV30 and TRBJ1-1; TRBD1 might be the D (5 bases). The V gene lost 3 bases and the J gene lost 3 bases, with 14 bases spanning the gap. Germline CDR1 is GTSNPN and CDR2 is SVGIG (reference sequence). CDR3 length: 14 amino acids. The CDR3 DNA reads as TGTGCCTGGAGAAACGATCAGGGAGACACTGAAGCTTTCTTT. Residues: CAWRNDQGDTEAFF.

This chain joins TRBV28 and TRBJ2-7; TRBD2 is a possible D gene (6 bases). V lost 8 bases and J 1 base, leaving 15 bases between the germline ends. Germline CDR1 MDHEN, CDR2 SYDVKM. The length of the CDR3 is 14 residues. This CDR3 is CASAASARSYEQYF. The CDR3 bases are TGTGCCAGCGCAGCTAGCGCAAGGTCCTACGAGCAGTACTTC. Supplemented by reference TRBV28 and TRBJ2-7, the full variable domain reads DVKVTQSSRYLVKRTGEKVFLECVQDMDHENMFWYRQDPGLGLRLIYFSYDVKMKEKGDIPEGYSVSREKKERFSLILESASTNQTSMYLCASAASARSYEQYFGPGTRLTVT.

This clone was recorded once. The chain carries TRBV2 and TRBJ2-5; D is unresolved. V gave up 0 bases and J gave up 5 bases, with 4 bases separating them. The CDR3 covers 12 residues. Germline V gene sequence: CDR1 SNHLY, CDR2 FYNNEI. Written as DNA, the CDR3 is TGTGCCAGCAGTGAAGCGCTGGAGACCCAGTACTTC. Protein: CASSEALETQYF.

The chain uses TRBV4-2 and TRBJ2-1, with TRBD2 matching over 7 bases. This CDR3 has 19 residues. After removal of 0 bases from V and 4 bases from J, the junction contained 15 bases not matched to a gene. Germline V gene data show CDR1 as LGHNA and CDR2 as YNFKEQ. CDR3 sequence: CASSQEVGAAGVLYNEQFF. The DNA of the CDR3 is TGTGCCAGCAGCCAAGAGGTGGGTGCTGCGGGGGTCCTTTACAATGAGCAGTTCTTC.

The J gene is TRBJ2-1, the V gene TRBV9, with TRBD1 matching over 8 bases. Germline assignment: CDR1 SGDLS and CDR2 YYNGEE. Unmatched junction bases numbered 6, after V lost 0 bases and J lost 7 bases. The CDR3 sequence is 15 residues long. This CDR3 is CASSVAAGGRNEQFF. CDR3 bases: TGTGCCAGCAGCGTAGCCGCAGGGGGCAGGAATGAGCAGTTCTTC.

This chain connects TRBV21-1 to TRBJ2-3; the table's D call of TRBD2 was not tested on the DNA. TRBV21-1 is annotated as a pseudogene. The CDR3 runs 15 residues. The CDR3 is CASPLGGGATDTQYF. The CDR3 nucleotides are TGTGCCAGCCCTTTGGGCGGGGGGGCGACAGATACGCAGTATTTT.

The table lists this clone with a count of one. The CDR3 reads CASSQDLGGTTSGGLRTDTQYF. For the CDR3, the DNA is TGTGCCAGCAGCCAAGATCTCGGTGGTACGACTAGCGGGGGGCTTCGCACAGATACGCAGTATTTT. The V gene is TRBV4-2, the J gene TRBJ2-3; 13 nucleotides match TRBD2. V shed 0 bases and J 1 base; nucleotides not matched to a gene: 16. Germline V gene data show CDR1 as LGHNA and CDR2 as YNFKEQ. CDR3 size: 22 residues.

The CDR3 here is CASSGIGDNTEAFF. CDR3 DNA sequence: TGTGCCAGCAGCGGTATCGGGGACAACACTGAAGCTTTCTTT. V and J are TRBV27 and TRBJ1-1, with D possibly TRBD1 on 5 matching bases. The CDR3 is 14 amino acids. V lost 6 bases to trimming and J lost 2 bases, with 13 bases between them. Germline lookup yields CDR1 MNHEY and CDR2 SMNVEV (reference sequence).

The chain links TRBV28 to TRBJ1-2, with 8 bases matching TRBD1. V trimming: 7 bases; J trimming: 3 bases; junction bases outside the gene matches: 7. The CDR3 has 14 amino acids. Germline V gene data show CDR1 as MDHEN and CDR2 as SYDVKM. This CDR3 is CASTLTGADYGYTF. The CDR3 bases are TGTGCCAGCACCCTGACAGGGGCCGACTATGGCTACACCTTC.

The J gene is TRBJ1-2, the V gene TRBV25-1; no reliable D call. The CDR3 consists of 14 residues. V lost 2 bases, J lost 4 bases, and 11 bases lay in between. Germline V lookup: CDR1 MGHDK, CDR2 SYGVNS. CDR3 bases: TGTGCCAGCAGTGAAGTTGGCTATCGCTATGGCTACACCTTC. Translated, it gives CASSEVGYRYGYTF.

The CDR3 nucleotides read TGTGCCAGCAGGGTGGGGGCAATAAGTGACAATGAGCAGTTCTTC. It encodes CASRVGAISDNEQFF. The rearrangement uses TRBV2 and TRBJ2-1; D is possibly TRBD1 (6 bases). The V gene's germline CDR1 is SNHLY and CDR2 FYNNEI. Between the trimmed V and J ends, which lost 6 bases and 5 bases, there was a span of 17 bases. The CDR3 runs to 15 residues.

The J gene is TRBJ2-2, the V gene TRBV7-2; 9 bases are a match to TRBD2. Germline assignment: CDR1 SGHTA and CDR2 FQGNSA. V was pared by 0 bases and J by 6 bases, with 14 bases of the junction left unmatched. This CDR3 comprises 19 residues. In DNA form, the CDR3 reads TGTGCCAGCAGCTTAGCGTCAGACGTCGCGGGGGGGCCGTCCGGGGAGCTGTTTTTT. It encodes CASSLASDVAGGPSGELFF.

In DNA form, the CDR3 reads TGTGCCAGTAGAATTCGTGGACTAGCGGAGCTCACAGATACGCAGTATTTT. Translated: CASRIRGLAELTDTQYF. J is TRBJ2-3 and V is TRBV19, with 10 positions matching TRBD2. Germline lookup yields CDR1 LNHDA and CDR2 SQIVND (reference sequence). V shed 6 bases, J shed 2 bases, and the junction held 11 bases outside the gene matches. The CDR3 length is 17 residues.